The TCR beta chain described here comes from a study of blood T cells in healthy people across ages. A second PCR, run for about 7 to 11 cycles, used a sample-barcoded 5' primer plus a J-beta primer mix. Via MiXCR, TCRdb re-called the 5' RACE reads, giving one row per CDR3 protein. Among around 780,000 distinct CDR3 sequences, approximately 60% were seen once, and the ten largest hold around 25%. Isolation yielded PBMCs, at least 7 million per sample, in every case. CDR1 is SGDLS, CDR2 YYNGEE, per germline. The CDR3 is 15 amino acids. Trimming cost V 1 base and J 1 base, with 11 bases left between them.

This TCR derives from a middle-aged man in good health. V usage is TRBV9 and J usage is TRBJ2-5, with D hard to call. The sample taken for sequencing was blood. The CDR3 reads CASSVTPESQETQYF. CDR3 DNA: TGTGCCAGCAGCGTAACCCCTGAAAGCCAAGAGACCCAGTACTTC.